The 28 T cell receptor beta chains below come from one sample, sequenced in a study of cytomegalovirus exposure and HLA in healthy donors. The table came from immunoSEQ multiplex PCR; TCRdb's copy has only in-frame clones and leaves some out. The sample holds some 110,000 clones, about 86% seen once. The sequenced sample was PBMCs. These receptors originate from a woman aged 18-29 years in good health and CMV-seropositive.

This clone was recorded only once. This chain connects TRBV5-5 to TRBJ1-2; no definite D call. Germline CDR1 is SGHKS and CDR2 is YYEKEE (reference sequence). This CDR3 region has 17 residues. V was shortened by 1 base and J by 0 bases, with 16 bases between the two germline ends. CDR3 sequence: CASSLNDLLGANYGYTF. DNA for the CDR3: TGTGCCAGCAGCTTGAACGACCTGTTGGGAGCTAACTATGGCTACACCTTC.

The rearrangement links TRBV6-4 to TRBJ2-1; 11 nucleotides line up with TRBD1. V trimming: 2 bases; J trimming: 6 bases; junction bases outside the gene matches: 0. The germline V gene has CDR1 MRHNA and CDR2 SNTAGT. The length of the CDR3 is 14 residues. The CDR3 spells CASSDGTGGNEQFF. CDR3 nucleotides: TGTGCCAGCAGTGACGGGACAGGGGGCAATGAGCAGTTCTTC.

The chain employs TRBV10-1 and TRBJ2-2, with 11 bases identical to TRBD2. The CDR3 extends over 17 amino acids. Losses at the gene ends were 3 bases for V and 4 bases for J; bases not matched to a gene: 7. Germline V lookup: CDR1 WNHNN, CDR2 SYGVQD (reference sequence). CDR3 loop: CASSERTSGHITGELFF. As DNA, the CDR3 is TGCGCCAGCAGTGAACGGACTAGCGGGCACATCACCGGGGAGCTGTTTTTT.

The rearrangement links TRBV7-3 to TRBJ1-6, with 8 bases fitting TRBD1. With V trimmed by 2 bases and J by 9 bases, 9 bases remained unmatched. Germline V gives CDR1 SGHTA, CDR2 FQGTGA. This CDR3 has 16 amino acids. CDR3 DNA: TGTGCCAGCAGCTTAGGCGCAGGGGGCGGCGGTTCACCCCTCCACTTT. Protein sequence: CASSLGAGGGGSPLHF.

The V and J genes are TRBV6-5 and TRBJ1-2; TRBD1 is a possible D gene (5 bases). Trimming removed 7 bases at V and 2 bases at J, with 11 bases between. Looked up from germline, CDR1 is MNHEY and CDR2 is SVGAGI. The CDR3 spans 13 residues. CDR3 DNA sequence: TGTGCCAGCATCGGGGGGAACAACTATGGCTACACCTTC. As protein: CASIGGNNYGYTF.

The J gene is TRBJ2-5, the V gene TRBV28, with D possibly TRBD1 on 6 matching bases. The CDR3 covers 15 residues. Trimming took off 6 bases at V and 2 bases at J, with 16 bases between the two ends. The germline V gene encodes CDR1 MDHEN and CDR2 SYDVKM. CDR3 sequence reads: CASRGWGPGQETQYF. In DNA form, the CDR3 reads TGTGCCAGCAGAGGATGGGGGCCGGGTCAAGAGACCCAGTACTTC.

The chain has TRBV28 and TRBJ1-6, with a weak D call TRBD1 (5 bases). Germline assignment: CDR1 MDHEN and CDR2 SYDVKM. This CDR3 has 11 amino acids. Trimming cost V 7 bases and J 17 bases, with 15 bases left between them. CDR3 loop: CASTWGGAVHF. The CDR3 DNA reads TGTGCCAGCACCTGGGGCGGGGCCGTCCACTTT.

This clone has more than one count but fewer than ten. The chain is built from TRBV28 and TRBJ2-7, with 11 bases that match TRBD2. V shed 5 bases, J shed 4 bases, and the junction held 7 bases outside the gene matches. Germline values: CDR1 MDHEN, CDR2 SYDVKM. This CDR3 is built from 15 residues. The CDR3 DNA reads TGTGCCAGCAGTCATCCCGGGACTAGCGGTTACGAGCAGTACTTC. It is translated as CASSHPGTSGYEQYF.

This chain uses TRBV28 with TRBJ1-5; D may be TRBD1 (6 bases). CDR1 is MDHEN, CDR2 SYDVKM, per germline. This CDR3 spans 16 amino acids. V was trimmed by 3 bases and J by 0 bases, leaving 12 bases between them. CDR3 DNA: TGTGCCAGCAGTTTGGGGGCCAGCCCTAGCAATCAGCCCCAGCATTTT. Amino acid sequence: CASSLGASPSNQPQHF.

The chain recombines TRBV5-6 with TRBJ1-1, with D tentatively TRBD1 (6 bases). Trimming took off 3 bases at V and 5 bases at J, with 20 bases between the two ends. Germline CDR1 reads SGHDT; CDR2 reads YYEEEE. The CDR3 has 16 residues. CDR3 nucleotides: TGTGCCAGCAGCTCCCCGACACAGGGTGCGGCTACTGAAGCTTTCTTT. Its translation: CASSSPTQGAATEAFF. The full variable domain, rest sourced from reference TRBV5-6 and TRBJ1-1, is DAGVTQSPTHLIKTRGQQVTLRCSPKSGHDTVSWYQQALGQGPQFIFQYYEEEERQRGNFPDRFSGHQFPNYSSELNVNALLLGDSALYLCASSSPTQGAATEAFFGQGTRLTVV.

The chain combines TRBV25-1 with TRBJ2-2; tentative D call: TRBD2 (7 bases). The CDR3 spans 13 residues. The V gene's germline CDR1 is MGHDK and CDR2 SYGVNS. Trimming removed 6 bases at V and 5 bases at J, with 10 bases between. This CDR3 is CASRQGGTGELFF. The CDR3 coding sequence is TGTGCCAGCAGACAGGGAGGGACCGGGGAGCTGTTTTTT. Complete variable domain (other parts from reference TRBV25-1 and TRBJ2-2): EADIYQTPRYLVIGTGKKITLECSQTMGHDKMYWYQQDPGMELHLIHYSYGVNSTEKGDLSSESTVSRIRTEHFPLTLESARPSHTSQYLCASRQGGTGELFFGEGSRLTVL.

The V call is TRBV5-1, the J call TRBJ2-1; no firm D call. Trimming took 1 base from V and 0 from J, leaving 8 bases between them. The CDR3 totals 15 residues. CDR1 is SGHRS and CDR2 is YFSETQ in the germline V gene. The CDR3 DNA reads as TGCGCCAGCAGCTTGAGCGAGAGCTCCTACAATGAGCAGTTCTTC. Translated: CASSLSESSYNEQFF.

The rearrangement links TRBV10-3 to TRBJ2-7; 7 nucleotides agree with TRBD1. Germline CDR1 is ENHRY and CDR2 is SYGVKD. The J segment lost 6 bases and the V segment lost 6 bases, leaving 8 bases of the junction unmatched. The length of the CDR3 is 13 residues. For the CDR3, the DNA is TGTGCCATCAGGCAAGACAGGGAAGGCGAGCAGTACTTC. Its translation is CAIRQDREGEQYF.

CDR3 DNA: TGTGCCAGCAGCTCAAACAGGGGACACTATGGCTACACCTTC. This gives the protein CASSSNRGHYGYTF. The V and J genes are TRBV7-2 and TRBJ1-2, with TRBD1 identical over 7 bases. Germline CDR1 reads SGHTA; CDR2 reads FQGNSA. The CDR3 length is 14 residues. V gave up 4 bases and J gave up 3 bases; unmatched junction bases: 5.

In this sample, this clone turned up a few times. The rearrangement joins TRBV4-1 to TRBJ1-5; weak D call: TRBD1 (6 bases). This CDR3 has 16 residues. The V end lost 1 base, the J end lost 4 bases, and 14 bases lay between the germline ends. CDR1 MGHRA and CDR2 YSYEKL come from the germline V gene. This CDR3 reads CASSQGQAFGNQPQHF. The CDR3 nucleotides are TGCGCCAGCAGCCAAGGACAGGCTTTCGGGAATCAGCCCCAGCATTTT.

The chain employs TRBV30 and TRBJ2-4; 8 nucleotides agree with TRBD1. Germline lookup yields CDR1 GTSNPN and CDR2 SVGIG (reference sequence). This CDR3 comprises 15 residues. Trimming at V came to 2 bases and at J to 5 bases, leaving 8 bases not matched to a gene. Here the CDR3 reads CAWSPGQGEENIQYF. The CDR3 DNA follows: TGTGCCTGGAGTCCCGGACAGGGAGAGGAAAACATTCAGTACTTC. Full variable domain (outside the CDR3, taken from reference TRBV30 and TRBJ2-4): SQTIHQWPATLVQPVGSPLSLECTVEGTSNPNLYWYRQAAGRGLQLLFYSVGIGQISSEVPQNLSASRPQDRQFILSSKKLLLSDSGFYLCAWSPGQGEENIQYFGAGTRLSVL.

V usage is TRBV18 and J usage is TRBJ1-5; D is ambiguous. This CDR3 has 13 amino acids. V dropped 3 bases and J dropped 6 bases, with 9 bases sitting between them. Germline loops: CDR1 KGHSH, CDR2 LQKENI. The CDR3 sequence: CASSPPGSQPQHF. The CDR3 nucleotides read TGTGCCAGCTCACCCCCCGGGAGTCAGCCCCAGCATTTT. Complete variable domain (other parts from reference TRBV18 and TRBJ1-5): NAGVMQNPRHLVRRRGQEARLRCSPMKGHSHVYWYRQLPEEGLKFMVYLQKENIIDESGMPKERFSAEFPKEGPSILRIQQVVRGDSAAYFCASSPPGSQPQHFGDGTRLSIL.

The CDR3, as DNA: TGTGCCACCTCCGCAGGGTTTCCCTATGGCTACACCTTC. It codes for CATSAGFPYGYTF. The chain joins TRBV6-6 to TRBJ1-2; D is perhaps TRBD1 (5 bases). Trimming removed 10 bases from V and 4 bases from J, with 16 bases in between. CDR1 is MNHNY, CDR2 SVGAGI, per germline (reference sequence). The CDR3 length is 13 residues.

This chain connects TRBV10-1 to TRBJ2-7; TRBD1 matches 8 bases. The J segment lost 2 bases and the V segment lost 3 bases, leaving 6 bases of the junction unmatched. CDR1 and CDR2 from the germline V gene are WNHNN and SYGVQD (reference sequence). The CDR3 is 15 residues long. The CDR3 DNA is TGCGCCAGCAGTGAAGACAGGGGTTGGCCCTACGAGCAGTACTTC. Amino acids: CASSEDRGWPYEQYF.

CDR3 nucleotides: TGTGCCAGCAGCTTGAGAGGGTCCCCCGAAAAACTGTTTTTT. Amino acids: CASSLRGSPEKLFF. V usage is TRBV5-4 and J usage is TRBJ1-4, with D uncertain. The CDR3 runs 14 residues. Between the trimmed V and J ends, which lost 1 base and 8 bases, there was a span of 12 bases. Germline V gene lookup returns CDR1 SGHNT and CDR2 YYREEE (reference sequence).

V is TRBV11-3 and J is TRBJ1-1; unclear D gene. Trimming shortened V by 0 bases and J by 2 bases, and 4 bases separated the two germline ends. Germline V gene data show CDR1 as SGHNT and CDR2 as YENEEA. CDR3 length: 13 residues. CDR3 loop: CASSLEGNTEAFF. The CDR3 DNA sequence: TGTGCCAGCAGCTTAGAGGGCAACACTGAAGCTTTCTTT.

The rearrangement uses TRBV5-1 and TRBJ1-1, with 9 bases lining up with TRBD1. The junction had 4 bases not matched to a gene; V was cut back by 3 bases and J by 1 base. The CDR3 runs 15 residues. The germline CDR1 and CDR2 sequences are SGHRS and YFSETQ. The CDR3, as DNA: TGCGCCAGCAGCTGGGGACAGGGAAAGAACACTGAAGCTTTCTTT. The encoded protein is CASSWGQGKNTEAFF.

The CDR3 nucleotides read TGTGCCAGCAGCGTAGGGGGGACAAGGTGGACCGGGGAGCTGTTTTTT. Its translation is CASSVGGTRWTGELFF. V and J are TRBV9 and TRBJ2-2; TRBD1 might be the D (6 bases). Trimming shortened V by 0 bases and J by 5 bases, and 14 bases separated the two germline ends. This CDR3 comprises 16 residues. The germline gives CDR1 SGDLS, CDR2 YYNGEE.

The V and J genes are TRBV5-1 and TRBJ2-7, with 7 positions matching TRBD2. The CDR3 consists of 11 residues. The junction had 1 base not matched to a gene; V was cut back by 3 bases and J by 7 bases. Germline assignment: CDR1 SGHRS and CDR2 YFSETQ. The CDR3 region is CASSWGGEQYF. DNA for the CDR3: TGCGCCAGCAGCTGGGGAGGGGAGCAGTACTTC.

The rearrangement joins TRBV7-3 to TRBJ1-2; D is uncertain. Germline CDR1 SGHTA, CDR2 FQGTGA. The V end lost 2 bases, the J end lost 8 bases, and 12 bases lay between the germline ends. This CDR3 has 13 amino acids. CDR3 sequence (DNA): TGTGCCAGCAGCTTATCGACCAGTAGCGGCTACACCTTC. Translating gives CASSLSTSSGYTF.

The gene calls are TRBV7-9 and TRBJ2-1, with 12 positions matching TRBD2. This CDR3 comprises 17 residues. The trim removed 3 bases at V and 4 bases at J, leaving 7 bases unmatched. Per the germline V gene, CDR1 is SEHNR and CDR2 is FQNEAQ (reference sequence). Here the CDR3 DNA reads TGTGCCAGCAGCTTTGGCGGACTAGCGGGAATTTACAATGAGCAGTTCTTC. Translated, it gives CASSFGGLAGIYNEQFF.

CDR3 loop: CASSSRDRDGYGYTF. The CDR3 coding sequence is TGTGCCAGCAGTTCCCGGGACAGGGACGGCTATGGCTACACCTTC. V and J are TRBV28 and TRBJ1-2; TRBD1 matches 9 bases. V was clipped by 4 bases and J by 4 bases; unmatched bases: 7. This CDR3 has 15 amino acids. From germline, CDR1 is MDHEN and CDR2 SYDVKM.

The chain is built from TRBV7-6 and TRBJ2-1, with 7 bases aligning to TRBD2. Germline V gene data show CDR1 as SGHVS and CDR2 as FNYEAQ. V trimming: 4 bases; J trimming: 4 bases; junction bases outside the gene matches: 10. The CDR3 has 16 amino acids. The CDR3 protein is CASSSPLAVTYNEQFF. The CDR3 DNA sequence: TGTGCCAGCAGCTCCCCGCTAGCGGTAACTTACAATGAGCAGTTCTTC.